These 7 T cell receptor beta chains came from one sample sequenced in a study of blood T cells in healthy people across ages (dated by TCRdb to the mid-2010s). The protocol used for the library was 5' RACE. Sequencing relied on an Illumina HiSeq 2500. A second PCR of about 6 to 11 cycles was performed with a sample-barcoded 5' primer and a J-beta primer mix. The raw public data were reprocessed by TCRdb itself: fastp quality trimming at Q25, MiXCR clonotype calling, in-frame beta chains only. Rows merge per CDR3 protein into single entries with the most common DNA and genes. In all, the sample holds roughly 570,000 distinct CDR3 sequences, and 25% to 30% of those were seen once. Clones ranked in the top ten supply around 20% of the sample. Material: blood. The receptor source for this set is a woman aged 70-85 years in good health.

This sequence joins TRBV28 and TRBJ2-1, with 11 bases aligning to TRBD1. With the DNA end fitting TRBJ2-5 better, the J assignment may be wrong. This CDR3 has 14 amino acids. Germline values: CDR1 MDHEN, CDR2 SYDVKM. This CDR3 is CASRGTGGGETQYF. DNA for the CDR3: TGTGCCAGCAGAGGGACAGGGGGTGGGGAGACCCAGTACTTC.

This chain connects TRBV20-1 to TRBJ2-3; D is ambiguous. The germline V gene has CDR1 DFQATT and CDR2 SNEGSKA (reference sequence). Trimming removed 5 bases at V and 0 bases at J, with 9 bases between. There are 13 residues in the CDR3. CDR3 residues: CSALGTSTDTQYF. The CDR3 DNA sequence: TGCAGTGCTCTCGGAACTAGCACAGATACGCAGTATTTT.

This chain joins TRBV29-1 and TRBJ1-1; a possible D gene is TRBD1 (5 bases). The length of the CDR3 is 12 residues. Trimming stripped 5 bases from V and 4 bases from J, with 11 bases between. CDR1 SQVTM and CDR2 ANQGSEA come from the germline V gene. CDR3 in DNA: TGCAGCGTTTCTGAGGGGAGCACTGAAGCTTTCTTT. Its translation is CSVSEGSTEAFF.

This clonotype was seen a few times. The V call is TRBV7-9, the J call TRBJ1-1, with a tentative D call TRBD1 (5 bases). The CDR3 length is 13 residues. From germline, CDR1 is SEHNR and CDR2 FQNEAQ (reference sequence). Trimming took 7 bases from V and 1 from J, leaving 10 bases between them. This chain's CDR3 is CASTDGGNTEAFF. As DNA, the CDR3 is TGTGCCAGCACCGATGGGGGGAACACTGAAGCTTTCTTT.

This chain links TRBV9 with TRBJ1-2; D ambiguous. V lost 5 bases to trimming and J lost 2 bases, with 13 bases between them. The CDR3 has 14 residues. Germline V gene sequence: CDR1 SGDLS, CDR2 YYNGEE. The CDR3 loop is CASSPHDPNYGYTF. CDR3 in DNA: TGTGCCAGCAGTCCCCACGACCCAAACTATGGCTACACCTTC.

About this clonotype: A much larger clone is a single base away; this may be a read error. The J gene is TRBJ2-1, the V gene TRBV9; no clear D gene. The CDR3 consists of 15 residues. V lost 1 base and J 0 bases, leaving 8 bases between the germline ends. Germline assignment: CDR1 SGDLS and CDR2 YYNGEE. CDR3 DNA: TGTGCCAGCAGCGTAAGGACGAGCTCCTACAATGAGCAGTTCTTC. It is translated as CASSVRTSSYNEQFF.

In nucleotides, the CDR3 is TGTGCCAGCAGCTCGACGAAGGGCCCCGGGACAGGGGTTAACTATGGCTACACCTTC. It codes for CASSSTKGPGTGVNYGYTF. The V call is TRBV9, the J call TRBJ1-2, with TRBD1 matching 10 bases. Losses at the gene ends were 4 bases for V and 1 base for J; bases not matched to a gene: 16. Germline V gene data show CDR1 as SGDLS and CDR2 as YYNGEE. The CDR3 contains 19 residues.